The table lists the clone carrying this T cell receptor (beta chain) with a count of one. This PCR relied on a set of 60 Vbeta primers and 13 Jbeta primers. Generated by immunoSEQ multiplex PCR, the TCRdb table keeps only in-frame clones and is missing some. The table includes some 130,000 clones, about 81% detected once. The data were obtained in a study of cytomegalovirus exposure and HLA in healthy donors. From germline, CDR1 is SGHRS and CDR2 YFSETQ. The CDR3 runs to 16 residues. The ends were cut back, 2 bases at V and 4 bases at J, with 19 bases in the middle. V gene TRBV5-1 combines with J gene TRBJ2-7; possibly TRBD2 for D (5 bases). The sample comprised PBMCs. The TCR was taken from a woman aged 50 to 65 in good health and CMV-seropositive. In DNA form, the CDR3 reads TGCGCCAGCAGCTTCACAAGCGCCCCGAGGGAGTACGAGCAGTACTTC. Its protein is CASSFTSAPREYEQYF.